A selection of T cell receptor beta chains follows, all from one sample in a study of long-term antiretroviral therapy in people with HIV. Sequencing was performed with immunoSEQ multiplex PCR; in TCRdb, only in-frame clones are kept and a portion is missing. This table holds fewer than 35,000 clones, approximately 85% found once. The input for sequencing was unsorted PBMCs, taken 3 years after starting antiretroviral therapy. The source of these receptors is a middle-aged man with HIV. Both conserved end residues are part of each CDR3.

j_gene | v_gene | CDR3aa
TRBJ1-5 | TRBV29-1 | CSVATGGGDQPQHF
TRBJ2-4 | TRBV11-3 | CASSLGLGYIQYF
TRBJ1-5 | TRBV27 | CASSPILGTALSNQPQHF
TRBJ1-1 | TRBV7-9 | CASSLVLGNTEAFF
TRBJ1-3 | TRBV28 | CASSLPSGNTIYF
TRBJ1-5 | TRBV4-2 | CASSQYTGNQPQHF
TRBJ1-3 | TRBV19 | CASSIKGDRGLRGNTIYF
TRBJ1-1 | TRBV5-8 | CASSTTRNTEAFF
TRBJ1-5 | TRBV6-6 | CASSPLGGVSNQPQHF
TRBJ1-2 | TRBV9 | CASSVDRGFYGYTF
TRBJ1-6 | TRBV27 | CASSLRVDVFSPLHF
TRBJ2-7 | TRBV7-6 | CASSPTLGANEQYF
TRBJ2-7 | TRBV9 | CASSVGEGGHIRTYEQYF
TRBJ2-3 | TRBV30 | CAWSVGARGDTQYF
TRBJ1-1 | TRBV5-6 | CASSLGGRAFF
TRBJ2-1 | TRBV5-8 | CASSFGLAGGEEQFF
TRBJ1-1 | TRBV2 | CASRRQTNTEAFF
TRBJ2-3 | TRBV7-8 | CASSPVFGGGPRTDTQYF
TRBJ2-3 | TRBV10-3 | CAISEPKADTQYF
TRBJ1-2 | TRBV19 | CASSFARKINYGYTF
TRBJ1-3 | TRBV6-1 | CASSGHPGTGDSGNTIYF
TRBJ2-7 | TRBV6-1 | CASSEANRYYEQYF
TRBJ1-1 | TRBV18 | CASSPGFPEAFF
TRBJ1-4 | TRBV19 | CASSTGVTGEKLFF
TRBJ2-7 | TRBV2 | CASTGTGGTYEQYF
TRBJ1-2 | TRBV7-9 | CASSSSGTGGDGYTF
TRBJ2-7 | TRBV6-1 | CASSEAHYEQYF
TRBJ2-3 | TRBV10-1 | CASSTTTDTQYF
TRBJ1-5 | TRBV19 | CASSIGGGWNQPQHF
TRBJ1-2 | TRBV5-6 | CASSFGTGINYGYTF
TRBJ1-2 | TRBV29-1 | CSVEDLDGYGYTF
TRBJ2-3 | TRBV5-6 | CASKRTGGGSDTQYF
TRBJ1-1 | TRBV29-1 | CSVDTEAFF
TRBJ1-2 | TRBV7-9 | CASSIPLDRVYGYTF
TRBJ1-1 | TRBV30 | CAWRRTGQTNTEAFF
TRBJ2-7 | TRBV6-1 | CASSKTSGPYEQYF
TRBJ2-1 | TRBV19 | CASSMNNEQFF
TRBJ2-7 | TRBV18 | CASSPPVSGVYEQYF
TRBJ2-7 | TRBV5-5 | CASSYGGRDYEQYF
TRBJ2-5 | TRBV15 | CATSRGLIQETQYF
TRBJ1-1 | TRBV5-1 | CASSSAVPGQGAGTEAFF
TRBJ2-2 | TRBV5-1 | CASSQGSANTGELFF
TRBJ2-3 | TRBV11-2 | CASSSSGGARDTQYF
TRBJ1-2 | TRBV7-2 | CASSPAGAGYGYTF
TRBJ2-6 | TRBV19 | CATIAGANVLTF
TRBJ2-5 | TRBV10-2 | CASSTGLAGEETQYF
TRBJ2-5 | TRBV10-3 | CAISARGGVETQYF
TRBJ2-3 | TRBV11-1 | CASSVTGARTQYF
TRBJ2-3 | TRBV5-1 | CASSLDPSGTSAADTQYF
TRBJ1-5 | TRBV30 | CAWSVSGLLNQPQHF